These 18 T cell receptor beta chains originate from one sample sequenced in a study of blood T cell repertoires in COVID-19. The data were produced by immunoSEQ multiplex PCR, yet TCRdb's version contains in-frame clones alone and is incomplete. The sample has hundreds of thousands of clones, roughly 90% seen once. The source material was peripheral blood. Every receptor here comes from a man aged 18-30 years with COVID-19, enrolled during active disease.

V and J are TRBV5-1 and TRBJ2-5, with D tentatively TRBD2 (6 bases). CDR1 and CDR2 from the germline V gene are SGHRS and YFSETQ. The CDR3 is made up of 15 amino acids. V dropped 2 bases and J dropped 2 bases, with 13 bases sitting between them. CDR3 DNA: TGCGCCAGCAGCTTTGAGGGACTTCCTCAAGAGACCCAGTACTTC. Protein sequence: CASSFEGLPQETQYF.

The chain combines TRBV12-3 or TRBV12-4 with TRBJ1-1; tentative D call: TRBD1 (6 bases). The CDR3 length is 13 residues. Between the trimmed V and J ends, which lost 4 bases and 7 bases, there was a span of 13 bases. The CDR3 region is CASSSGTLYEAFF. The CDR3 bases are TGTGCCAGCAGTTCCGGGACACTATATGAAGCTTTCTTT.

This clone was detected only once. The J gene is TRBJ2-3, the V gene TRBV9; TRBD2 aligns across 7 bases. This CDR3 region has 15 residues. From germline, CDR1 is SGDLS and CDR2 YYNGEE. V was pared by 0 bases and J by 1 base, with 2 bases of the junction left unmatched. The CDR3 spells CASSVGSGGTDTQYF. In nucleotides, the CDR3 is TGTGCCAGCAGCGTAGGGAGCGGGGGCACAGATACGCAGTATTTT. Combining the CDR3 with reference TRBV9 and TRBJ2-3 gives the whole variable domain DSGVTQTPKHLITATGQRVTLRCSPRSGDLSVYWYQQSLDQGLQFLIQYYNGEERAKGNILERFSAQQFPDLHSELNLSSLELGDSALYFCASSVGSGGTDTQYFGPGTRLTVL.

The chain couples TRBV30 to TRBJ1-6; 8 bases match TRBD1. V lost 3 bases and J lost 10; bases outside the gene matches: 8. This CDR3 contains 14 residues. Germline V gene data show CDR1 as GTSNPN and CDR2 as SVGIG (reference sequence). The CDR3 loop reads CAWRSDRGGSPLHF. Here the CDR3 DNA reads TGTGCCTGGAGGTCAGACAGGGGTGGATCACCCCTCCACTTT.

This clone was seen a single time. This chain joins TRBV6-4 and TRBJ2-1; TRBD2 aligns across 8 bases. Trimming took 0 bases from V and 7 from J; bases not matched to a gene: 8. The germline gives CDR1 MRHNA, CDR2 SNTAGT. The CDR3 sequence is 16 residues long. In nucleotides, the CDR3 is TGTGCCAGCAGTGACTCGATGACTAGCGAGGTGAATGAGCAGTTCTTC. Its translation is CASSDSMTSEVNEQFF.

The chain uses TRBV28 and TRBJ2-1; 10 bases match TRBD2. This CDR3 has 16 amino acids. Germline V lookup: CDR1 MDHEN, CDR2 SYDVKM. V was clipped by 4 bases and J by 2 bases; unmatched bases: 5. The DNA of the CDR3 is TGTGCCAGCAGTTCGTTCCTAGCGGGAGCCTACAATGAGCAGTTCTTC. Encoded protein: CASSSFLAGAYNEQFF.

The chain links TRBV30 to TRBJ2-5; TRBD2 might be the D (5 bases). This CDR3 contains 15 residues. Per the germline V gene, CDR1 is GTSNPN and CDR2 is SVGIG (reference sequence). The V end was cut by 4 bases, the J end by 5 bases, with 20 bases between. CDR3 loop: CAWKPREFSSETQYF. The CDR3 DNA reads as TGTGCCTGGAAACCCCGGGAATTCTCGTCGGAGACCCAGTACTTC.

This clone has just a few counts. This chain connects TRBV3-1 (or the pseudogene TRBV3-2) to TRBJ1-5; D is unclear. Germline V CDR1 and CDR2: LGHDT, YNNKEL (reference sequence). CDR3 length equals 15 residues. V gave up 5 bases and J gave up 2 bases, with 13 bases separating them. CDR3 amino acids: CASSASRGGNQPQHF. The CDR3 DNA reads TGTGCCAGCAGCGCCTCGCGCGGGGGCAATCAGCCCCAGCATTTT.

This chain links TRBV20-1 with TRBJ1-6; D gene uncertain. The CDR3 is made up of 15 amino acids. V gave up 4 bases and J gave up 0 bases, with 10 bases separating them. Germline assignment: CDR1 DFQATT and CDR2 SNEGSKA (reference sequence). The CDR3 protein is CSATDPGSYNSPLHF. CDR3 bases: TGCAGTGCTACTGACCCCGGCTCCTATAATTCACCCCTCCACTTT.

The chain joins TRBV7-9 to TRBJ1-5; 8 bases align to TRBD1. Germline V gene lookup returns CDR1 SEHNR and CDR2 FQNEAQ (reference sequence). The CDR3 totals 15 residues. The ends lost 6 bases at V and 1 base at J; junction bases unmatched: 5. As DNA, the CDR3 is TGTGCCAGCAGTTCCGGACAGGGAAGCAATCAGCCCCAGCATTTT. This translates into CASSSGQGSNQPQHF.

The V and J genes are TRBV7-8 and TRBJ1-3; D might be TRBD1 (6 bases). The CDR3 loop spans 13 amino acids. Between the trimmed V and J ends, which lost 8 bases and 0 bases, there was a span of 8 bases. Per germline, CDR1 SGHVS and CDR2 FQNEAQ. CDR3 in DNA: TGTGCCAGCCGGACAGTCTCTGGAAACACCATATATTTT. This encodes CASRTVSGNTIYF.

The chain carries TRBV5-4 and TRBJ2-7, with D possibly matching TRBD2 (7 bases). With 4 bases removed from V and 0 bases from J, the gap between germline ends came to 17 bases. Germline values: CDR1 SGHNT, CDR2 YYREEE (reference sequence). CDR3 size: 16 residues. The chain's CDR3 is CASSLPGGLSSYEQYF. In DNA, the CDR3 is TGTGCCAGCAGCCTCCCGGGGGGCCTTTCCTCCTACGAGCAGTACTTC.

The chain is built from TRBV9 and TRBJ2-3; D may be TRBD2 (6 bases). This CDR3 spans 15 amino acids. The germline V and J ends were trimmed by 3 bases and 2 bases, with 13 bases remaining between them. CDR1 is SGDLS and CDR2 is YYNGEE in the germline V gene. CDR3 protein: CASSGPGAHTDTQYF. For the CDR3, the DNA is TGTGCCAGCAGCGGTCCGGGAGCGCACACAGATACGCAGTATTTT.

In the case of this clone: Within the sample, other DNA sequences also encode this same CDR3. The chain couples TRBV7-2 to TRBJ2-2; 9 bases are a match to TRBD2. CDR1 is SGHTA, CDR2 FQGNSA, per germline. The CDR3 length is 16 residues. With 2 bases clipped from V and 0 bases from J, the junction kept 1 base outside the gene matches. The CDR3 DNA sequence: TGTGCCAGCAGCTTATCTAGCGGGGCGAACACCGGGGAGCTGTTTTTT. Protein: CASSLSSGANTGELFF. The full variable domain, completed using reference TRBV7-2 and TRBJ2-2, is GAGVSQSPSNKVTEKGKDVELRCDPISGHTALYWYRQSLGQGLEFLIYFQGNSAPDKSGLPSDRFSAERTGGSVSTLTIQRTQQEDSAVYLCASSLSSGANTGELFFGEGSRLTVL.

The CDR3 nucleotides are TGTGCCAGCAGTTTCCAGAAGCGGTCTAGCACAGATACGCAGTATTTT. Amino acid sequence: CASSFQKRSSTDTQYF. V and J are TRBV28 and TRBJ2-3, with a possible D match to TRBD2 (5 bases). The CDR3 has 16 residues. CDR1 and CDR2 from the germline V gene are MDHEN and SYDVKM. Trimming cost V 3 bases and J 0 bases, with 13 bases left between them. Full variable domain (remainder filled in from reference TRBV28 and TRBJ2-3): DVKVTQSSRYLVKRTGEKVFLECVQDMDHENMFWYRQDPGLGLRLIYFSYDVKMKEKGDIPEGYSVSREKKERFSLILESASTNQTSMYLCASSFQKRSSTDTQYFGPGTRLTVL.

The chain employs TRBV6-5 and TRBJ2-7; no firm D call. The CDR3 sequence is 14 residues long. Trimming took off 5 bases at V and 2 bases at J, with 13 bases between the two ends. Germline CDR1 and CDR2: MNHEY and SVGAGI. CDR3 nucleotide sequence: TGTGCCAGCAGTCCCTCGGGTAGAGCCTACGAGCAGTACTTC. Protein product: CASSPSGRAYEQYF.

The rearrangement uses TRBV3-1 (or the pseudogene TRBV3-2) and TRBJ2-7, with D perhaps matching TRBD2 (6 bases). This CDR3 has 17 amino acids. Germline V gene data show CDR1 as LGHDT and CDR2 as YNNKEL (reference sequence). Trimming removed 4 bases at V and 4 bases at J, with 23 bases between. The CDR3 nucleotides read TGTGCCAGCAGCCTCGGGGGAGTTTGGGGGTCTACATACGAGCAGTACTTC. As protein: CASSLGGVWGSTYEQYF.

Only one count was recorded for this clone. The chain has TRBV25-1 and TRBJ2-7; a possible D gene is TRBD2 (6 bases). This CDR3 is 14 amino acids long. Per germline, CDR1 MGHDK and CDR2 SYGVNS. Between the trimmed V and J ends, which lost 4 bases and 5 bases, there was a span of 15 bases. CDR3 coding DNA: TGTGCCAGCAGTGTGGCGGGGACGCCTAACGAGCAGTACTTC. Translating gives CASSVAGTPNEQYF.